This paragraph covers one T cell receptor (beta chain) sequence. Which antigen it targets is not known. No base qualities exist here, and no much larger clone lies one base off it. The data derive from a study of CD4 T cells in relation to SARS-CoV-2 and coronaviruses (dated by TCRdb to the early 2020s). With regard to the full study: Across all 12 patients in the convalescent cohort, the median age was roughly 38 years, with a range of roughly 20 to 80 years. Among the roughly twelve convalescent patients, 8 males and 4 females were included, and two of the subjects were Hispanic. Shared crossreactive spike epitopes were mapped to their HLA restriction using patient-derived lymphoblastoid cell lines. At the level of individual TCR clonotypes, the study measured memory CD4+ T cell crossreactivity between SARS-CoV-2 spike protein and common cold coronavirus spike proteins. The Adaptive Biotechnologies TCR-sequencing kit was used for samples from a few pre-COVID donors and for the naive versus memory experiments, whereas the other data were Illumina-based. Expansion assays from other donors in the study were sequenced with a different, Illumina-based TCR-beta assay. Study-wide conclusions, independent of this receptor: In about 61% of donors, memory CD4+ clonotypes turned up that crossrecognized SARS-CoV-2 and at least one common cold coronavirus spike. Crossreactivity analysis was centred on spike protein, so crossreactivity against other viral proteins was not assessed. Crossreactive clones showed significantly weaker SARS-CoV-2-driven expansion than monoreactive clones, consistent with antigenic imprinting. The study was constrained by small numbers of patients and of tested TCRs. Pre-pandemic and post-infection samples were not both contributed by any donor, so tracing of the source of pre-existing responses was limited. Sequencing of naive versus memory cells indicated that the assay detects memory recall responses, not primary responses primed during culture.

Via the germline V gene, CDR1 is SGHTA and CDR2 FQGNSA. V loses 1 base, J loses 7 bases, and the germline ends lie 8 bases apart. The CDR3 runs 14 residues from the cysteine to the phenylalanine. CDR3 DNA is the only sequence kept; it has 42 bases, read in frame from the first base. Deep-resolution immunoSEQ TCR-beta sequencing was performed on DNA from uncultured naive and memory CD4+ T cells. From the authors' description of their analysis: During preprocessing, nonproductive sequences were discarded, as were any CDR3s that did not begin with C, did not end with F or W, or were shorter than 7 amino acids. Cultured and uncultured naive and memory CD4+ repertoires were searched for previously identified spike- and CEF-reactive CDR3s. After three terminal residues were trimmed from each end, CDR3 homology was quantified as pairwise Levenshtein distance using the stringdist R package. Not all clones reach the TCRdb copy of this immuneACCESS table, which keeps in-frame sequences only. Checked studies attribute under half of the gap to unresolved V genes and leave the rest unexplained. V and J calls and clone size come straight from that table; D and trimming were deduced from the DNA. Counted in this sample were about 38,000 clones; approximately 90% of them appeared once. 9% to 9.5% of the sample rests with the top ten.

Naive and memory CD4+ T cells were separated from cryopreserved PBMCs through CD4 enrichment, which was followed by EasySep naive CD4+ T cell enrichment. PBMCs were isolated from leukapheresis product or whole blood by Ficoll-Paque PLUS gradient centrifugation. PBMCs were either cryopreserved at -140 degrees C or used fresh in the expansion assay. The QIAamp Micro DNA Kit was used to extract genomic DNA from the CD4+ T cells. This chain joins TRBV7-2 to TRBJ1-6; no confident D gene assignment can be made. Sequenced: memory CD4+ T cells from PBMCs. In light of the paper, this sample's cell subset or site label describes: memory (non-naive) CD4+ T cells. This receptor was taken from an adult with COVID-19. The encoded CDR3 is CASSLVLENSPLHF. The DNA is TGTGCCAGCAGCTTAGTTTTGGAAAATTCACCCCTCCACTTT.